This T cell receptor beta chain was profiled in a study of cytomegalovirus exposure and HLA in healthy donors. Regarding this clone: Its target is not known.

Amplification used 60 Vbeta primers and 13 Jbeta primers. Only in-frame clones appear in the TCRdb table, and some are missing; sequencing was by immunoSEQ multiplex PCR. Found here are around 75,000 clones; the top ten clones hold about 0.83%. This CDR3 is built from 14 residues. Trimming shortened V by 5 bases and J by 0 bases, and 9 bases separated the two germline ends. Germline V CDR1 and CDR2: SGHRS, YFSETQ. Findings of the study overall: The sole available immune exposure information was CMV serostatus. Being indistinguishable, some V segments were excluded, TRBV6-2 and TRBV6-3 among them. Association of 16,951 TCR beta sequences with HLA alleles was found at 0.05 false discovery rate in a later analysis.

This chain links TRBV5-1 with TRBJ2-1, with D perhaps TRBD2 (6 bases). The sequence derives from a boy between 5 and 17 years old in good health and CMV-seronegative. Sequencing was performed on PBMCs. In DNA form, the CDR3 reads TGCGCCAGCAGTGCCGGGAGCTCCTACAATGAGCAGTTCTTC. It yields the protein CASSAGSSYNEQFF.